Below are 25 T cell receptor beta chains sequenced from a single sample in a study of blood T cell repertoires in COVID-19. Some clones are missing from TCRdb's copy, which holds only in-frame ones; the method was immunoSEQ multiplex PCR. Among fewer than 450,000 clones, around 87% were seen once, and the ten largest hold around 6%. The sequenced material came from peripheral blood. These TCRs come from a woman between 45 and 65 years old with COVID-19, enrolled during active disease.

V gene TRBV19 combines with J gene TRBJ2-7; 7 nucleotides match TRBD1. Trimming removed 5 bases from V and 6 bases from J; junction bases left unmatched: 7. The CDR3 consists of 13 residues. Germline V gene sequence: CDR1 LNHDA, CDR2 SQIVND (reference sequence). The CDR3 here is CASSVTGSGEQYF. In DNA, the CDR3 is TGTGCCAGTAGTGTGACAGGGTCGGGCGAGCAGTACTTC.

This clone was seen repeatedly, ten times or more. V gene TRBV19 combines with J gene TRBJ1-2; D not certain. Looked up from germline, CDR1 is LNHDA and CDR2 is SQIVND (reference sequence). The CDR3 is made up of 15 amino acids. The V gene lost 5 bases and the J gene lost 0 bases, with 13 bases spanning the gap. The CDR3 DNA is TGTGCCAGTAGTCCCCGGTCCCGTGCTAACTATGGCTACACCTTC. The encoded protein is CASSPRSRANYGYTF.

V gene TRBV7-9 combines with J gene TRBJ2-7; 11 positions match TRBD1. Unmatched junction bases numbered 7, after V lost 7 bases and J lost 2 bases. The CDR3 consists of 15 residues. The germline gives CDR1 SEHNR, CDR2 FQNEAQ (reference sequence). The CDR3 DNA follows: TGTGCCAGCACCCGGGACAGGGGGATTCCCTACGAGCAGTACTTC. This sequence encodes CASTRDRGIPYEQYF.

The V gene is TRBV10-1, the J gene TRBJ2-1; the match to TRBD2 covers 7 bases. This CDR3 spans 16 amino acids. Germline values: CDR1 WNHNN, CDR2 SYGVQD (reference sequence). V trimming: 7 bases; J trimming: 5 bases; junction bases outside the gene matches: 14. The CDR3 DNA reads as TGCGCCAGCACCAACCTGGGCGGCGGGGGAAACAATGAGCAGTTCTTC. Protein sequence: CASTNLGGGGNNEQFF.

The chain carries TRBV6-2 or TRBV6-3 and TRBJ2-5; 14 bases match TRBD2. The CDR3 contains 16 residues. The trim removed 6 bases at V and 5 bases at J, leaving 8 bases unmatched. The germline V gene has CDR1 MNHEY and CDR2 SVGEGT. CDR3 protein: CASSAMRLAGGETQYF. The CDR3 bases are TGTGCCAGCAGCGCTATGCGACTAGCGGGAGGGGAGACCCAGTACTTC.

CDR3: CASSFLGQGEEQYF. The CDR3 coding sequence is TGTGCCAGCAGTTTTTTGGGACAGGGTGAAGAGCAGTACTTC. The chain employs TRBV27 and TRBJ2-7; TRBD1 matches 9 bases. The CDR3 extends over 14 amino acids. Germline V CDR1 and CDR2: MNHEY, SMNVEV (reference sequence). With 3 bases clipped from V and 7 bases from J, the junction kept 7 bases outside the gene matches.

With respect to this clone: At the DNA level, this CDR3 is encoded by other sequences in the same sample as well. This chain links TRBV18 with TRBJ2-7; D remains unclear. Trimming shortened V by 3 bases and J by 3 bases, and 6 bases separated the two germline ends. Germline V gene data show CDR1 as KGHSH and CDR2 as LQKENI. CDR3 length: 12 residues. The CDR3: CASSPGSYEQYF. The CDR3 bases are TGTGCCAGCTCACCGGGCAGCTACGAGCAGTACTTC. Full variable domain (outside the CDR3, taken from reference TRBV18 and TRBJ2-7): NAGVMQNPRHLVRRRGQEARLRCSPMKGHSHVYWYRQLPEEGLKFMVYLQKENIIDESGMPKERFSAEFPKEGPSILRIQQVVRGDSAAYFCASSPGSYEQYFGPGTRLTVT.

The rearrangement uses TRBV14 and TRBJ2-7, with 7 nucleotides matching TRBD1. The CDR3 has 15 residues. From germline, CDR1 is SGHDN and CDR2 FVKESK. J gave up 6 bases and V 1 base, and 9 bases lay outside the gene matches. CDR3 sequence: CASSQGGTVSSEQYF. The CDR3 region has the DNA TGTGCCAGCAGCCAAGGGGGGACAGTCTCTAGCGAGCAGTACTTC.

The chain uses TRBV18 and TRBJ2-6; 8 bases are shared with TRBD1. V was pared by 3 bases and J by 0 bases, with 4 bases of the junction left unmatched. The CDR3 is 17 amino acids. Germline V lookup: CDR1 KGHSH, CDR2 LQKENI. As DNA, the CDR3 is TGTGCCAGCTCACCGGGACAGGAAATCTCTGGGGCCAACGTCCTGACTTTC. It codes for CASSPGQEISGANVLTF.

The chain uses TRBV12-3 or TRBV12-4 and TRBJ1-1; a weak D match, TRBD1 (6 bases). Trimming pared 6 bases from V and 3 bases from J, leaving 11 bases between. This CDR3 comprises 13 residues. The chain's CDR3 is CASRLDRYTEAFF. CDR3 DNA sequence: TGTGCCAGCAGGCTGGACAGATACACTGAAGCTTTCTTT.

Of note for this clone: The sample has other DNA sequences that encode this CDR3 too. CDR3: CAWSDRTEAFF. CDR3 bases: TGTGCCTGGAGTGACAGAACAGAAGCTTTCTTT. This chain connects TRBV30 to TRBJ1-1; D is unresolved. Per the germline V gene, CDR1 is GTSNPN and CDR2 is SVGIG (reference sequence). The V gene lost 1 base and the J gene lost 8 bases, with 8 bases spanning the gap. The CDR3 consists of 11 residues.

The gene calls are TRBV7-2 and TRBJ2-6, with TRBD1 identical over 7 bases. Germline V gene data show CDR1 as SGHTA and CDR2 as FQGNSA. The J segment lost 2 bases and the V segment lost 2 bases, leaving 3 bases of the junction unmatched. The CDR3 length is 16 residues. The CDR3 protein is CASSLLGGAGANVLTF. The CDR3 bases are TGTGCCAGCAGCTTATTAGGGGGCGCTGGGGCCAACGTCCTGACTTTC.

This chain connects TRBV6-2 or TRBV6-3 to TRBJ2-1, with TRBD2 identical over 10 bases. The ends lost 3 bases at V and 12 bases at J; junction bases unmatched: 2. CDR1 and CDR2 from the germline V gene are MNHEY and SVGEGT. The CDR3 length is 12 residues. The DNA of the CDR3 is TGTGCCAGCAGTTATTCTAGCGGGAGGCAGTTCTTC. Translation: CASSYSSGRQFF.

V gene TRBV6-5 combines with J gene TRBJ2-1, with no clear D. CDR3 length equals 11 residues. Germline V CDR1 and CDR2: MNHEY, SVGAGI. V was trimmed by 4 bases and J by 8 bases, leaving 6 bases between them. The CDR3 reads CASSSFYEQFF. DNA of the CDR3: TGTGCCAGCAGTTCTTTCTATGAGCAGTTCTTC.

The chain employs TRBV3-1 (or the pseudogene TRBV3-2) and TRBJ1-5, with D perhaps TRBD1 (5 bases). The CDR3 spans 16 residues. V was shortened by 1 base and J by 5 bases, with 15 bases between the two germline ends. In germline, CDR1 is LGHDT, CDR2 YNNKEL (reference sequence). The DNA for the CDR3 is TGTGCCAGCAGCCAAGCCCAGGGCGGAACGTATCAGCCCCAGCATTTT. It encodes CASSQAQGGTYQPQHF.

The rearrangement links TRBV7-3 to TRBJ1-1; D ambiguous. Germline CDR1 SGHTA, CDR2 FQGTGA. With 5 bases removed from V and 0 bases from J, the gap between germline ends came to 7 bases. The CDR3 spans 13 residues. The CDR3 region has the DNA TGTGCCAGCAGCACAGAGTTGAACACTGAAGCTTTCTTT. Protein sequence: CASSTELNTEAFF. The entire variable domain, with the rest obtained from reference TRBV7-3 and TRBJ1-1, is as follows: GAGVSQTPSNKVTEKGKYVELRCDPISGHTALYWYRQSLGQGPEFLIYFQGTGAADDSGLPNDRFFAVRPEGSVSTLKIQRTERGDSAVYLCASSTELNTEAFFGQGTRLTVV.

The chain recombines TRBV30 with TRBJ2-3, with 9 nucleotides matching TRBD2. With 2 bases clipped from V and 3 bases from J, the junction kept 6 bases outside the gene matches. Germline loops: CDR1 GTSNPN, CDR2 SVGIG (reference sequence). CDR3 size: 15 residues. The CDR3 loop reads CAWSRAGGGTDTQYF. The CDR3, as DNA: TGTGCCTGGAGTAGAGCGGGAGGAGGAACAGATACGCAGTATTTT.

The chain couples TRBV2 to TRBJ1-1, with D uncertain. The germline V and J ends were trimmed by 7 bases and 2 bases, with 14 bases remaining between them. There are 14 residues in the CDR3. Germline lookup yields CDR1 SNHLY and CDR2 FYNNEI. The CDR3 is CASKTSLRNTEAFF. CDR3 bases: TGTGCCAGCAAAACTTCATTGAGAAACACTGAAGCTTTCTTT.

This chain connects TRBV3-1 (or the pseudogene TRBV3-2) to TRBJ2-1; TRBD2 matches 7 bases. The ends lost 5 bases at V and 10 bases at J; junction bases unmatched: 11. Germline V gene lookup returns CDR1 LGHDT and CDR2 YNNKEL (reference sequence). The CDR3 is 14 residues long. CDR3: CASSYQGLVSEQFF. CDR3 coding DNA: TGTGCCAGCAGCTACCAAGGACTAGTTAGCGAGCAGTTCTTC.

The CDR3 protein is CASARDRGNTGELFF. In DNA, the CDR3 is TGTGCCAGCGCTAGGGACAGGGGGAACACCGGGGAGCTGTTTTTT. The chain uses TRBV19 and TRBJ2-2; the match to TRBD1 covers 10 bases. The germline V gene encodes CDR1 LNHDA and CDR2 SQIVND (reference sequence). With V trimmed by 9 bases and J by 1 base, 5 bases remained unmatched. The CDR3 extends over 15 amino acids.

This clone was counted only a few times. This chain uses TRBV10-1 with TRBJ2-5; 7 positions match TRBD1. Trimming cost V 6 bases and J 2 bases; bases outside gene matches: 3. CDR1 is WNHNN and CDR2 is SYGVQD in the germline V gene (reference sequence). The CDR3 contains 13 residues. Here the CDR3 DNA reads TGCGCCAGCAGGACAGGGCCTCAAGAGACCCAGTACTTC. Translating it yields CASRTGPQETQYF.

V usage is TRBV11-2 and J usage is TRBJ1-1; the match to TRBD1 covers 9 bases. In germline, CDR1 is SGHAT, CDR2 FQNNGV. This CDR3 has 15 residues. The ends lost 5 bases at V and 4 bases at J; junction bases unmatched: 8. CDR3 nucleotides: TGTGCCAGCAGCCTAATGGACAGGGGACGCACTGAAGCTTTCTTT. The encoded protein is CASSLMDRGRTEAFF.

The CDR3 spells CASSQAGGSSYEQYF. The CDR3 bases are TGTGCCAGCAGCCAAGCGGGGGGAAGCTCCTACGAGCAGTACTTC. The rearrangement links TRBV4-2 to TRBJ2-7; the match to TRBD2 covers 7 bases. Germline CDR1 LGHNA, CDR2 YNFKEQ. This CDR3 has 15 residues. Germline trimming cut 1 base from V and 0 bases from J; bases unmatched to any gene: 3.

CDR3 sequence: CASSDRLQGTQYF. The CDR3 DNA is TGTGCCAGCAGTGACCGGCTCCAGGGGACCCAGTACTTC. The J gene is TRBJ2-5, the V gene TRBV6-2 or TRBV6-3; TRBD1 might be the D (5 bases). The germline gives CDR1 MNHEY, CDR2 SVGEGT. Trimming shortened V by 5 bases and J by 7 bases, and 14 bases separated the two germline ends. This CDR3 comprises 13 residues.

This chain connects TRBV9 to TRBJ2-1; 7 nucleotides line up with TRBD2. CDR3 length: 12 amino acids. The junction had 6 bases not matched to a gene; V was cut back by 7 bases and J by 8 bases. The germline V gene encodes CDR1 SGDLS and CDR2 YYNGEE. The CDR3 nucleotides are TGTGCCAGCTCCGGGACTAAGGATGAGCAGTTCTTC. Translated, it gives CASSGTKDEQFF.